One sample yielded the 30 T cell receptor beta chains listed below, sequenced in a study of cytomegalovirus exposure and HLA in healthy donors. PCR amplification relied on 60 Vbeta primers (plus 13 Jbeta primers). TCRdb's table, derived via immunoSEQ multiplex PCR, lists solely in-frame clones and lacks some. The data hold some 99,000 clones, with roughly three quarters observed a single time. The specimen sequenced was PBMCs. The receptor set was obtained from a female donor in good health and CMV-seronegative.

The CDR3 nucleotides read TGTGCCAGCAGACTCAGGGAAAGTTACTATGGCTACACCTTC. Translating it yields CASRLRESYYGYTF. V and J are TRBV27 and TRBJ1-2; tentatively, D is TRBD1 (5 bases). The V gene lost 6 bases and the J gene lost 3 bases, with 14 bases spanning the gap. The length of the CDR3 is 14 residues. Germline loops: CDR1 MNHEY, CDR2 SMNVEV (reference sequence).

This CDR3 is CASSLDRDKNTEAFF. Here the CDR3 DNA reads TGTGCCAGCAGTTTAGACCGGGACAAGAACACTGAAGCTTTCTTT. This sequence joins TRBV27 and TRBJ1-1, with D tentatively TRBD1 (6 bases). The CDR3 has 15 residues. V shed 2 bases and J shed 1 base, with 11 bases lying between them. Germline V gives CDR1 MNHEY, CDR2 SMNVEV (reference sequence).

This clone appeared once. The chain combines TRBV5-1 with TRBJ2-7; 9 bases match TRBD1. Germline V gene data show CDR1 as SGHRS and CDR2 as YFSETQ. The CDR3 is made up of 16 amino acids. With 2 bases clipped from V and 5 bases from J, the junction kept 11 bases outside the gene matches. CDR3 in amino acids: CASSLTRDRVSDEQYF. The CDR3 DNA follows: TGCGCCAGCAGCTTAACCCGGGACAGGGTATCGGACGAGCAGTACTTC.

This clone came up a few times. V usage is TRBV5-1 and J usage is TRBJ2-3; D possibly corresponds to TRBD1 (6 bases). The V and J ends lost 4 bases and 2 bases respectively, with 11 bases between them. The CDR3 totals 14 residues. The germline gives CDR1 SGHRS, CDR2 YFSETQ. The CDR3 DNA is TGCGCCAGCAGCATAGGACAGAACACAGATACGCAGTATTTT. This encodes CASSIGQNTDTQYF. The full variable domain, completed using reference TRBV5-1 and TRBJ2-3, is KAGVTQTPRYLIKTRGQQVTLSCSPISGHRSVSWYQQTPGQGLQFLFEYFSETQRNKGNFPGRFSGRQFSNSRSEMNVSTLELGDSALYLCASSIGQNTDTQYFGPGTRLTVL.

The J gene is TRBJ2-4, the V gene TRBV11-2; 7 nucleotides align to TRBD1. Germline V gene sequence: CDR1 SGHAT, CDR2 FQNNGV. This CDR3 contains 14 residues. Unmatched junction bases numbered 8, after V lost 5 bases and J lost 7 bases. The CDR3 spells CASSRQPQGNIQYF. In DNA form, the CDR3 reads TGTGCCAGCAGCAGACAGCCACAGGGGAACATTCAGTACTTC.

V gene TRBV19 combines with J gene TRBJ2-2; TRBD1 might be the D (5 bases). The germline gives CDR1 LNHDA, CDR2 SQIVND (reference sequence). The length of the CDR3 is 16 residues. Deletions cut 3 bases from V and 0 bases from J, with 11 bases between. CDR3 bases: TGTGCCAGTAGTATTGGGGCAGCCGCGAACACCGGGGAGCTGTTTTTT. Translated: CASSIGAAANTGELFF.

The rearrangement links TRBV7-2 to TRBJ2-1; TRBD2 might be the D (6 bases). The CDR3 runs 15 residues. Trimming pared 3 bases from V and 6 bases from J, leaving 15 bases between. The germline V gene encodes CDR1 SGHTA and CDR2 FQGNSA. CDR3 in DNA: TGTGCCAGCAGCTTGGCGGGAAGGACCAGCAATGAGCAGTTCTTC. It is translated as CASSLAGRTSNEQFF.

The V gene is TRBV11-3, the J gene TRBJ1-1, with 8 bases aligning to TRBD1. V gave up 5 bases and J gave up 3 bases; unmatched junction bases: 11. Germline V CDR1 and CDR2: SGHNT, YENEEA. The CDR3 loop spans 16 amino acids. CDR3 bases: TGTGCCAGCAGCCCAGGACAGGGAGCGCAGGACACTGAAGCTTTCTTT. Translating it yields CASSPGQGAQDTEAFF.

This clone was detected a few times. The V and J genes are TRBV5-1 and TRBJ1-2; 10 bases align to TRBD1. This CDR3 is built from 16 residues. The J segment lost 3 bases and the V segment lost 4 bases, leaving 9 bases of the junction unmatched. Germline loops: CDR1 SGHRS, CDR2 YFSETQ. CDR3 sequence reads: CASSGAWGTGDYGYTF. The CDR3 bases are TGCGCCAGCAGCGGGGCCTGGGGGACAGGGGACTATGGCTACACCTTC.

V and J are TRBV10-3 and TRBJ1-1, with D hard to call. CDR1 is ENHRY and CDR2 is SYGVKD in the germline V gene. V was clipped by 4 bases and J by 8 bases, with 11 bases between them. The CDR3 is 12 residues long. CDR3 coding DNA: TGTGCCATCAGTGGCGGGAGGGCAGAAGCTTTCTTT. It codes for CAISGGRAEAFF.

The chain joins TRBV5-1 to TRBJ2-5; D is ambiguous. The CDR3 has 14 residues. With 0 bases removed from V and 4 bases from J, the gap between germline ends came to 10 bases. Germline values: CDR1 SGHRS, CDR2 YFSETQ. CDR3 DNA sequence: TGCGCCAGCAGCTTGGATGTCCCCGTAGAGACCCAGTACTTC. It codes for CASSLDVPVETQYF.

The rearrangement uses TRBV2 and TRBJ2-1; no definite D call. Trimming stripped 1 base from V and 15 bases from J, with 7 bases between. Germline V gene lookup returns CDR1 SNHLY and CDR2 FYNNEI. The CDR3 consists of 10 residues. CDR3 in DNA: TGTGCCAGCAGTGAAGTAACAGCGTTCTTC. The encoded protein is CASSEVTAFF.

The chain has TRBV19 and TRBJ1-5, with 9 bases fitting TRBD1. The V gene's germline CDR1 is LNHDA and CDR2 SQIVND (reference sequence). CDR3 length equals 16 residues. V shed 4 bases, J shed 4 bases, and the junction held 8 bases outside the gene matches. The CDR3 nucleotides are TGTGCCAGTAGTAATTGGGACAGGGCGGCGAATCAGCCCCAGCATTTT. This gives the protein CASSNWDRAANQPQHF. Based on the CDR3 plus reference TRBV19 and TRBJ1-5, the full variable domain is DGGITQSPKYLFRKEGQNVTLSCEQNLNHDAMYWYRQDPGQGLRLIYYSQIVNDFQKGDIAEGYSVSREKKESFPLTVTSAQKNPTAFYLCASSNWDRAANQPQHFGDGTRLSIL.

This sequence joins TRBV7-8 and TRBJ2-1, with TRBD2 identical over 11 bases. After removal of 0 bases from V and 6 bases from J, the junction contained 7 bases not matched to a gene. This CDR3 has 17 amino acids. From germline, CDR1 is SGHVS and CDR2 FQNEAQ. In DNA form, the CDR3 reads TGTGCCAGCAGCTTAGCCAATAGCGGGAGGGCTGGCAATGAGCAGTTCTTC. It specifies CASSLANSGRAGNEQFF. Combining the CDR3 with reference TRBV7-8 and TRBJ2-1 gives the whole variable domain GAGVSQSPRYKVAKRGQDVALRCDPISGHVSLFWYQQALGQGPEFLTYFQNEAQLDKSGLPSDRFFAERPEGSVSTLKIQRTQQEDSAVYLCASSLANSGRAGNEQFFGPGTRLTVL.

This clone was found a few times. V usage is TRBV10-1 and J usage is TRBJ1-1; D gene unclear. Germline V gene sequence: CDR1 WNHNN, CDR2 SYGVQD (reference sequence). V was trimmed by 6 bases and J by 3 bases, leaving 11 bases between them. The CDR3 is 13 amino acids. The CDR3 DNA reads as TGCGCCAGCAGGGTAAGCGCGGACACTGAAGCTTTCTTT. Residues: CASRVSADTEAFF.

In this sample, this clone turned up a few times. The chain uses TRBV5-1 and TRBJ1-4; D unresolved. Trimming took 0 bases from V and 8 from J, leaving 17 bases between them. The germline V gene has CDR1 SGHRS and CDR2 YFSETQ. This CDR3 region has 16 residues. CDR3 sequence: CASSLEAGPALEKLFF. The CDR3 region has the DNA TGCGCCAGCAGCTTGGAGGCAGGCCCGGCCTTGGAAAAACTGTTTTTT.

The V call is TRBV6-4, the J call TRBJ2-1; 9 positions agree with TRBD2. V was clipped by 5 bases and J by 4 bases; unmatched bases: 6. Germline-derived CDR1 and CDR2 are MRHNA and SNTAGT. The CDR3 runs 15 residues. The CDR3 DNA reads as TGTGCCAGCAGTCAGCTAGCGGGGCAGTACAATGAGCAGTTCTTC. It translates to CASSQLAGQYNEQFF.

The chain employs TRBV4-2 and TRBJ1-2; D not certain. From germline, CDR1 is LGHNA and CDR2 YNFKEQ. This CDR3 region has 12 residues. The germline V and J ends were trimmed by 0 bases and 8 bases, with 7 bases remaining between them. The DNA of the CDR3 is TGTGCCAGCAGCCAAGAAGATCGGGGCTACACCTTC. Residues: CASSQEDRGYTF.

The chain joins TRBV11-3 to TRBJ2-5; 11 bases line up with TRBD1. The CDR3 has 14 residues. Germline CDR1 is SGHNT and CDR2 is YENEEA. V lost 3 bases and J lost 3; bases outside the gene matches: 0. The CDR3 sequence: CASSLGQGEETQYF. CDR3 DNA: TGTGCCAGCAGCTTGGGACAGGGGGAAGAGACCCAGTACTTC.

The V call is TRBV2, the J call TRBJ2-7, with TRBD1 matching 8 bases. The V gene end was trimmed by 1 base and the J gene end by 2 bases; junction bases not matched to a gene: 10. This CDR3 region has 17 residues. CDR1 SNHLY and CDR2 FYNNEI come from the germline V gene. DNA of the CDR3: TGTGCCAGCAGTGAAGGAAAGGGGGCAGGGGGCCCCTACGAGCAGTACTTC. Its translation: CASSEGKGAGGPYEQYF.

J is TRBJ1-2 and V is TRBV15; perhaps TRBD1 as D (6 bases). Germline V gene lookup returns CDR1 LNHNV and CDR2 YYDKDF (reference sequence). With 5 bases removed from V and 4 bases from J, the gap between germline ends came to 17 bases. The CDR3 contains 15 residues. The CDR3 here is CATSPVLPRGYGYTF. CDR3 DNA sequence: TGTGCCACCAGCCCCGTACTACCCAGGGGCTATGGCTACACCTTC.

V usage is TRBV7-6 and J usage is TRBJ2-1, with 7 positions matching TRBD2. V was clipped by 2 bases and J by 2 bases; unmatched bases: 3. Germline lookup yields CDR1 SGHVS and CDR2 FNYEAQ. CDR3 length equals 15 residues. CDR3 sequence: CASSLRLATYNEQFF. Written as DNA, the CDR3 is TGTGCCAGCAGCTTACGACTAGCCACCTACAATGAGCAGTTCTTC.

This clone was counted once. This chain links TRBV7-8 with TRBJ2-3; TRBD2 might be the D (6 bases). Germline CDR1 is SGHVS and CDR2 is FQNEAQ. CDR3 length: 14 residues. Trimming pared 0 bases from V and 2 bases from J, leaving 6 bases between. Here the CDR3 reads CASSLAGLTDTQYF. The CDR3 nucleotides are TGTGCCAGCAGCTTAGCGGGACTCACAGATACGCAGTATTTT.

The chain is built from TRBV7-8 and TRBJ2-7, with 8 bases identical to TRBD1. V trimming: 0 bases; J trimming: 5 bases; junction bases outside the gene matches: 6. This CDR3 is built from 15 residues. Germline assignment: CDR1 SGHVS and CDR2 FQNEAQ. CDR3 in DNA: TGTGCCAGCAGCTTAGCAAGGACAGGGATTGACGAGCAGTACTTC. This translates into CASSLARTGIDEQYF. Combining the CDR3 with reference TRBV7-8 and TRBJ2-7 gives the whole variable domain GAGVSQSPRYKVAKRGQDVALRCDPISGHVSLFWYQQALGQGPEFLTYFQNEAQLDKSGLPSDRFFAERPEGSVSTLKIQRTQQEDSAVYLCASSLARTGIDEQYFGPGTRLTVT.

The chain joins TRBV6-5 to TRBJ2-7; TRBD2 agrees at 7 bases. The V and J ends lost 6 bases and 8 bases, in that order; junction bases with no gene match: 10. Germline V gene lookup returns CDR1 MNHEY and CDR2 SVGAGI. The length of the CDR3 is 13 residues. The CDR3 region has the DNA TGTGCCAGCAGAGGAGAGTTGGGAGGGAAGCAGTACTTC. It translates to CASRGELGGKQYF.

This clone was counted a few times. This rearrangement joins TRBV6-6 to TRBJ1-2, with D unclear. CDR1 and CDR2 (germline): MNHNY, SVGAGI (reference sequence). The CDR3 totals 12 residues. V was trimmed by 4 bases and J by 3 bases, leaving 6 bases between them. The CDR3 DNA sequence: TGTGCCAGCAGTTCACAGTACTATGGCTACACCTTC. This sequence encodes CASSSQYYGYTF.

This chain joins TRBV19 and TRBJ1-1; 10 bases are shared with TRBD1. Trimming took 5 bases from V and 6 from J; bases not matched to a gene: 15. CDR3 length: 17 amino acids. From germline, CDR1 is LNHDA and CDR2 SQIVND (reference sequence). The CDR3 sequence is CASSARTGGNGNAEAFF. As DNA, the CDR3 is TGTGCCAGTAGTGCCCGGACAGGGGGGAATGGCAACGCTGAAGCTTTCTTT.

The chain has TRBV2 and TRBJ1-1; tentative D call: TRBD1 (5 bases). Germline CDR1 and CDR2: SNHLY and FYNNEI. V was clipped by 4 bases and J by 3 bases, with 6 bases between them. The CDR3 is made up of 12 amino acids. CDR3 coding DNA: TGTGCCAGCAGTGCGGGGGACACTGAAGCTTTCTTT. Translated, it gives CASSAGDTEAFF.

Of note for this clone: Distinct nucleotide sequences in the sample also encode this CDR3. In nucleotides, the CDR3 is TGCGCCAGCAGCTGGAGCCGGGACAGGGGCTATGGCTACACCTTC. This gives the protein CASSWSRDRGYGYTF. The chain employs TRBV5-1 and TRBJ1-2, with 10 bases identical to TRBD1. The CDR3 consists of 15 residues. Germline V gene lookup returns CDR1 SGHRS and CDR2 YFSETQ. The V gene end was trimmed by 3 bases and the J gene end by 4 bases; junction bases not matched to a gene: 6. Looking up the rest from reference TRBV5-1 and TRBJ1-2 gives the full variable domain: KAGVTQTPRYLIKTRGQQVTLSCSPISGHRSVSWYQQTPGQGLQFLFEYFSETQRNKGNFPGRFSGRQFSNSRSEMNVSTLELGDSALYLCASSWSRDRGYGYTFGSGTRLTVV.

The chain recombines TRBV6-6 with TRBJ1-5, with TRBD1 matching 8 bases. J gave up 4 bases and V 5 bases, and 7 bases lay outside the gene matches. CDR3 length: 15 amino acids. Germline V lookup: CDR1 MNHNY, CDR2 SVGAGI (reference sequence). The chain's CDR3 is CASSPPQGGNQPQHF. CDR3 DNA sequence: TGTGCCAGCAGTCCCCCACAGGGGGGGAATCAGCCCCAGCATTTT.